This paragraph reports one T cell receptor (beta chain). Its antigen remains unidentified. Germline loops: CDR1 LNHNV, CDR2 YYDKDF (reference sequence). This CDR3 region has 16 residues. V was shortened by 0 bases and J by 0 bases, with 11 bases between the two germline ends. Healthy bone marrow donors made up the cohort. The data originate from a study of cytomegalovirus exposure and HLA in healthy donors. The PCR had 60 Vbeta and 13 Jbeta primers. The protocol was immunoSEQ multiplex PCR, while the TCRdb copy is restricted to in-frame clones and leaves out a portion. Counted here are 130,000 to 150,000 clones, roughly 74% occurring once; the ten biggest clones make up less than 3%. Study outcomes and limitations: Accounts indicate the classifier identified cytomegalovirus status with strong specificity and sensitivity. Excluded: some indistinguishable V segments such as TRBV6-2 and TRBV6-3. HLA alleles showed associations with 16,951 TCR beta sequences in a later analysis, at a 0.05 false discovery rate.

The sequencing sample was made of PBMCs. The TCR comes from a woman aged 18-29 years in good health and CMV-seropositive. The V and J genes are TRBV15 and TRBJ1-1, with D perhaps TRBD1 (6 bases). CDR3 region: CATSRDPGQMNTEAFF. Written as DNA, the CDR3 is TGTGCCACCAGCAGAGACCCGGGACAAATGAACACTGAAGCTTTCTTT.